The rows below give T cell receptor beta chains drawn from one sample of a study of T cell repertoires in cytomegalovirus infection. These receptors lack a known antigen. One entry per CDR3 protein, called by TCRdb with MiXCR from the reads. The sample includes 49,000 or so distinct CDR3 sequences, nearly 20% of them seen just once. Sequenced material: CD8+ T cells from cultured PBMCs, taken from culture after CMV antigen stimulation. Receptors originate from a human donor in good health (CMV status not recorded). Some clones in this sample may be carry-over from other donors' samples. Both conserved end residues are part of each CDR3. Each record gives: clone size, V gene, D gene, J gene, CDR3 protein, CDR3 DNA. A D gene is named only where the DNA matches it firmly. Some rows mark clone size as missing; the rest say once, few, many or name a class of expanded clone.

size: few; V: TRBV16; D: NA; J: TRBJ1-2; CDR3: CASSQSAGEANYGYTF; DNA: TGTGCCAGCAGCCAATCTGCAGGAGAAGCTAACTATGGCTACACCTTC
size: many; V: TRBV28; D: NA; J: TRBJ1-2; CDR3: CASSFRTEWTVYGYTF; DNA: TGTGCCAGCAGTTTTAGGACCGAGTGGACAGTCTATGGCTACACCTTC
size: many; V: TRBV19; D: TRBD2; J: TRBJ2-2; CDR3: CACSSLVAGEGGELFF; DNA: TGTGCCTGCTCCTCCCTGGTCGCGGGAGAGGGCGGGGAGCTGTTTTTT
size: few; V: TRBV20-1; D: TRBD1; J: TRBJ2-5; CDR3: CSAAGGQGGFVFQETQYF; DNA: TGCAGTGCTGCAGGGGGACAGGGAGGATTTGTTTTTCAAGAGACCCAGTACTTC
size: NA; V: TRBV27; D: NA; J: TRBJ1-5; CDR3: CASSPGQFSNQPQHF; DNA: TGTGCCAGCAGTCCTGGACAGTTTAGCAATCAGCCCCAGCATTTT
size: NA; V: TRBV11-2; D: NA; J: TRBJ2-7; CDR3: CASSPRSYEQYF; DNA: TGTGCCAGCAGCCCCCGATCCTACGAGCAGTACTTC
size: many; V: TRBV12-3/TRBV12-4; D: NA; J: TRBJ2-7; CDR3: CASRIQAQPSYEQYF; DNA: TGTGCCAGCCGGATTCAGGCTCAACCCTCCTACGAGCAGTACTTC
size: many; V: TRBV7-8; D: TRBD1; J: TRBJ1-1; CDR3: CASSLGRQGNTEAFF; DNA: TGTGCCAGCAGCTTAGGCAGACAGGGCAACACTGAAGCTTTCTTT
size: many; V: TRBV7-2; D: NA; J: TRBJ1-2; CDR3: CASSLLSRNYGYTF; DNA: TGTGCCAGCAGCTTACTCTCACGGAACTATGGCTACACCTTC
size: many; V: TRBV7-8; D: NA; J: TRBJ1-1; CDR3: CASSLGRGGTEAFF; DNA: TGTGCCAGCAGCTTAGGCAGAGGAGGCACTGAAGCTTTCTTT
size: many; V: TRBV7-2; D: NA; J: TRBJ2-5; CDR3: CASRKRASQETQYF; DNA: TGTGCCAGCAGAAAAAGGGCCTCCCAAGAGACCCAGTACTTC
size: NA; V: TRBV6-5; D: NA; J: TRBJ1-1; CDR3: CASSPDTTDKSTEAFF; DNA: TGTGCCAGCAGCCCTGACACGACAGACAAGTCCACTGAAGCTTTCTTT
size: many; V: TRBV11-2; D: TRBD2; J: TRBJ2-1; CDR3: CASSLTRLAGPSSYNEQFF; DNA: TGTGCCAGCAGCCTGACCCGACTAGCGGGACCTAGCTCCTACAATGAGCAGTTCTTC
size: many; V: TRBV7-2; D: NA; J: TRBJ2-5; CDR3: CASSPVWGETQYF; DNA: TGTGCCAGCAGCCCAGTCTGGGGAGAGACCCAGTACTTC
size: NA; V: TRBV7-9; D: TRBD2; J: TRBJ2-5; CDR3: CASSSRLAGPEETQYF; DNA: TGTGCCAGCAGCTCGAGACTAGCGGGCCCCGAAGAGACCCAGTACTTC
size: many; V: TRBV5-5; D: NA; J: TRBJ1-6; CDR3: CASSGGPASSPLHF; DNA: TGTGCCAGCAGCGGGGGACCTGCCAGTTCACCCCTCCACTTT
size: many; V: TRBV7-8; D: NA; J: TRBJ1-2; CDR3: CASSYLGQPNYGYTF; DNA: TGTGCCAGCAGCTACCTGGGGCAGCCCAACTATGGCTACACCTTC
size: few; V: TRBV20-1; D: NA; J: TRBJ1-5; CDR3: CSAWDTNSNQPQHF; DNA: TGCAGTGCTTGGGACACCAATAGCAATCAGCCCCAGCATTTT
size: NA; V: TRBV4-2; D: NA; J: TRBJ1-1; CDR3: CASSQDLSRQNTEAFF; DNA: TGTGCCAGCAGCCAAGACTTGTCCAGGCAGAACACTGAAGCTTTCTTT
size: NA; V: TRBV7-9; D: TRBD2; J: TRBJ2-3; CDR3: CASSLLAGGTDTQYF; DNA: TGTGCCAGCAGCTTACTGGCGGGGGGTACAGATACGCAGTATTTT
size: NA; V: TRBV7-9; D: NA; J: TRBJ2-7; CDR3: CASSLSTLPYEQYF; DNA: TGTGCCAGCAGCTTGTCGACACTTCCATACGAGCAGTACTTC
size: many; V: TRBV5-4; D: TRBD1; J: TRBJ1-1; CDR3: CASSRDTGGNEDTEAFF; DNA: TGTGCCAGCAGCAGAGATACAGGGGGCAATGAAGACACTGAAGCTTTCTTT
size: few; V: TRBV4-3; D: NA; J: TRBJ2-3; CDR3: CASSQGGLMPDTQYF; DNA: TGCGCCAGCAGCCAAGGCGGGCTCATGCCAGATACGCAGTATTTT
size: NA; V: TRBV9; D: TRBD1; J: TRBJ1-5; CDR3: CASSAGTGGQPQHF; DNA: TGTGCCAGCAGCGCAGGGACAGGGGGTCAGCCCCAGCATTTT
size: many; V: TRBV4-1; D: NA; J: TRBJ1-1; CDR3: CASSQEKSGGWAFF; DNA: TGCGCCAGCAGCCAAGAAAAAAGCGGGGGGTGGGCTTTCTTT
size: few; V: TRBV11-3; D: NA; J: TRBJ2-7; CDR3: CASSLSPVNEQYF; DNA: TGTGCCAGCAGCTTATCCCCCGTGAACGAGCAGTACTTC